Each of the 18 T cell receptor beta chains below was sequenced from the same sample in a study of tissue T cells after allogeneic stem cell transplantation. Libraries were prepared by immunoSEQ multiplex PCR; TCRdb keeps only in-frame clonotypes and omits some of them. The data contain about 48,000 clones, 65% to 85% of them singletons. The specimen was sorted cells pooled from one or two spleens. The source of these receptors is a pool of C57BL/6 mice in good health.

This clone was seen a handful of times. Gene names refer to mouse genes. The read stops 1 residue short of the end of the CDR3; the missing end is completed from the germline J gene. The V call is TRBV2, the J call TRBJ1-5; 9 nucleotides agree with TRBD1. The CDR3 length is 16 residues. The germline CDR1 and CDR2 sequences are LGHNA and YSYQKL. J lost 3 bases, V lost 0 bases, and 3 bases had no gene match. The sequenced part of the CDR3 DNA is TGTGCCAGCAGCCAAGATGGGACAGGGAGCAACCAGGCTCCGCTT. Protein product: CASSQDGTGSNQAPL. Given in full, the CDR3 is CASSQDGTGSNQAPLF.

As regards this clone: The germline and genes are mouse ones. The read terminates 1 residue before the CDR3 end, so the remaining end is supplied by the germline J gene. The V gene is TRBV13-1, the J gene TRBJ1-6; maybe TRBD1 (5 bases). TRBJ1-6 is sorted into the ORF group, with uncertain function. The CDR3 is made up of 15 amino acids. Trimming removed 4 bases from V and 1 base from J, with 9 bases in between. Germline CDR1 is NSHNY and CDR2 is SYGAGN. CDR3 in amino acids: CASSPGQSYNSPLYF. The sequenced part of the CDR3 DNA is TGTGCCAGCAGTCCAGGACAATCCTATAATTCGCCCCTCTAC.

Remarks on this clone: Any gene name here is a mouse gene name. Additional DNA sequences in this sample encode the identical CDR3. The CDR3 loop is CASSQEGGRDTQYF. The sequenced CDR3 bases are TGTGCCAGCAGCCAAGAGGGGGGGCGGGACACCCAGTAC. The V and J genes are TRBV5 and TRBJ2-5; 8 bases map to TRBD2. The observed sequence ends 1 residue before the CDR3 terminus, with the missing tail filled in from the germline J gene. J lost 6 bases, V lost 0 bases, and 2 bases had no gene match. CDR1 is LGHNA and CDR2 is YNLKQL in the germline V gene (reference sequence). This CDR3 is built from 14 residues.

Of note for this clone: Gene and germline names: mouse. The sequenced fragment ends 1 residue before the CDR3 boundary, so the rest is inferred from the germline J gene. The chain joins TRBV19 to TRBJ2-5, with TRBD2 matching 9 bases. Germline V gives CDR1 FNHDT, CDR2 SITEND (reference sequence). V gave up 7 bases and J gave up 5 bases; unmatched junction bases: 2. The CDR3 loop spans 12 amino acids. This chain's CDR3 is CASGTGPDTQYF. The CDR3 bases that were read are TGTGCCAGCGGGACTGGGCCAGACACCCAGTAC.

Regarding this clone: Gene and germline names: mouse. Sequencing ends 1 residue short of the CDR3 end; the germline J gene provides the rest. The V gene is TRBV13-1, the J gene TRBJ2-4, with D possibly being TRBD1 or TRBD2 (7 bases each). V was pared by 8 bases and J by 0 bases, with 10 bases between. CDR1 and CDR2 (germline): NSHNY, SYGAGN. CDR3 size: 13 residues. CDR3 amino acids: CASQGGSQNTLYF. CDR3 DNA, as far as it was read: TGTGCCAGTCAGGGGGGGAGTCAAAACACCTTGTAC.

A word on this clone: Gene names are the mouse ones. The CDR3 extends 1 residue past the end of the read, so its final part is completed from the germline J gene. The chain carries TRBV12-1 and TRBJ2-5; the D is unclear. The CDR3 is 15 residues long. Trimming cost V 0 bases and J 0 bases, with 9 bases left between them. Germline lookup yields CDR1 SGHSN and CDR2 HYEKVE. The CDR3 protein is CASSLESFNQDTQYF. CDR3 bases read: TGTGCCAGCTCTCTCGAATCATTTAACCAAGACACCCAGTAC.

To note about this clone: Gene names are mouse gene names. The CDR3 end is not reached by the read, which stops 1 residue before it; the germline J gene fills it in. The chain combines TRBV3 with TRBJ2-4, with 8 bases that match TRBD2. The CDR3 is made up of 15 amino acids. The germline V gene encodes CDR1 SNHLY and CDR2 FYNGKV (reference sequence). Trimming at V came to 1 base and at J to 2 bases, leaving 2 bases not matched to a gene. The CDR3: CASSLGWGVQNTLYF. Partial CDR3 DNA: TGTGCCAGCAGCTTAGGCTGGGGGGTTCAAAACACCTTGTAC. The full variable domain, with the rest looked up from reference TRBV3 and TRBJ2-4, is GPKVLQIPSHQIIDMGQMVTLNCDPVSNHLYFYWYKQILGQQMEFLVNFYNGKVMEKSKLFKDQFSVERPDGSYFTLKIQPTALEDSAVYFCASSLGWGVQNTLYFGAGTRLSVL.

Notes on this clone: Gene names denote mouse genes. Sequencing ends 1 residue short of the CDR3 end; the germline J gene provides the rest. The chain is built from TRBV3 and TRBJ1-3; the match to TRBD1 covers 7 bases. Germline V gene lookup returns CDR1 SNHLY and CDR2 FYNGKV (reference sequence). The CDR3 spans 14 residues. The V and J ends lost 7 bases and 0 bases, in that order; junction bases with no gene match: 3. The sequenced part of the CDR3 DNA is TGTGCCAGCATCGGGACAGATTCTGGAAATACGCTCTAT. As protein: CASIGTDSGNTLY. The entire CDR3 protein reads CASIGTDSGNTLYF.

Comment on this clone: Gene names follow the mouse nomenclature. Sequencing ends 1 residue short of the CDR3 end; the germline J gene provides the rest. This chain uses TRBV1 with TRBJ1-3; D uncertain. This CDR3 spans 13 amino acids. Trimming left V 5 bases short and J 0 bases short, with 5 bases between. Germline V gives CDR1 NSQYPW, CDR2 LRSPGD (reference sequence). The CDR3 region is CTCSQNSGNTLYF. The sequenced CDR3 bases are TGCACCTGCAGTCAGAATTCTGGAAATACGCTCTAT.

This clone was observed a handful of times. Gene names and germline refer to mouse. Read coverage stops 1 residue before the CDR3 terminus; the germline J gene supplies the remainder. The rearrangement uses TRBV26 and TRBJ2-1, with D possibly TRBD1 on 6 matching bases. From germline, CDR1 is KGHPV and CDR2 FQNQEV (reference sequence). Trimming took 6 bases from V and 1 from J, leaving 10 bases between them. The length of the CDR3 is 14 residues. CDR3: CASRGTSNYAEQFF. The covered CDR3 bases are TGTGCCAGCAGGGGGACATCAAACTATGCTGAGCAGTTC.

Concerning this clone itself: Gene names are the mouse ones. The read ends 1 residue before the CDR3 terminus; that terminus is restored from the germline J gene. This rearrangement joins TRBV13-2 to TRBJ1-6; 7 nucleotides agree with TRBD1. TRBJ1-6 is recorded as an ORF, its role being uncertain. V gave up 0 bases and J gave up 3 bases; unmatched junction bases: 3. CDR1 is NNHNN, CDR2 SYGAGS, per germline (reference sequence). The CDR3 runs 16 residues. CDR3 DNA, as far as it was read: TGTGCCAGCGGTGATGCCCAGGGGGGCTATAATTCGCCCCTCTAC. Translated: CASGDAQGGYNSPLY. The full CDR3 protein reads CASGDAQGGYNSPLYF.

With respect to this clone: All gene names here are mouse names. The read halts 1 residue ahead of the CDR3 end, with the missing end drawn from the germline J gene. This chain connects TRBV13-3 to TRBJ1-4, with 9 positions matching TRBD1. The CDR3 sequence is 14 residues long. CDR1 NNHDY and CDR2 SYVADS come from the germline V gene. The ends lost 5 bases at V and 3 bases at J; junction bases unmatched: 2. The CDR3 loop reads CASRGTGTNERLFF. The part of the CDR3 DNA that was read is TGTGCCAGCAGGGGGACAGGGACCAACGAAAGATTATTT. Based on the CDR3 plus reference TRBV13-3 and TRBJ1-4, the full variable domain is EAAVTQSPRSKVAVTGGKVTLSCHQTNNHDYMYWYRQDTGHGLRLIHYSYVADSTEKGDIPDGYKASRPSQENFSLILELASLSQTAVYFCASRGTGTNERLFFGHGTKLSVL.

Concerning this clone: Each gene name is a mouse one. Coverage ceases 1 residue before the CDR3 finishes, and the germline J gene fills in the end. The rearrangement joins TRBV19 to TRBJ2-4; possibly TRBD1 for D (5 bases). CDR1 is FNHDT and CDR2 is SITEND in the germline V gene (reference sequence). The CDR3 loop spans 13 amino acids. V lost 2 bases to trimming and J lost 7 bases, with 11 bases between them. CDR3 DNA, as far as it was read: TGTGCCAGCAGTATTTCAGGGAGTGACACCTTGTAC. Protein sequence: CASSISGSDTLY. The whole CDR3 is CASSISGSDTLYF.

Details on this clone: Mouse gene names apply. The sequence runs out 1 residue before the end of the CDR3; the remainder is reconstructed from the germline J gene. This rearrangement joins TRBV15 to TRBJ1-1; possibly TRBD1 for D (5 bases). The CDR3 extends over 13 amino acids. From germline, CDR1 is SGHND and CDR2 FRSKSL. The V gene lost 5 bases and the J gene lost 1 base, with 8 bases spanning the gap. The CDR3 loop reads CASSEQGNTEVFF. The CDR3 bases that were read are TGTGCCAGCAGTGAGCAGGGGAACACAGAAGTCTTC.

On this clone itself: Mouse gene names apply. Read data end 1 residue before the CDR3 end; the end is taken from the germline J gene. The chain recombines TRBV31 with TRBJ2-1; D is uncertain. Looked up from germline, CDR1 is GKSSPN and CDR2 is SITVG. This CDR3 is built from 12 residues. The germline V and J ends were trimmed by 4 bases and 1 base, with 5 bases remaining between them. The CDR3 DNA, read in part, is TGTGCCTGGACAGCAAACTATGCTGAGCAGTTC. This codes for CAWTANYAEQF. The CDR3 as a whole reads CAWTANYAEQFF.

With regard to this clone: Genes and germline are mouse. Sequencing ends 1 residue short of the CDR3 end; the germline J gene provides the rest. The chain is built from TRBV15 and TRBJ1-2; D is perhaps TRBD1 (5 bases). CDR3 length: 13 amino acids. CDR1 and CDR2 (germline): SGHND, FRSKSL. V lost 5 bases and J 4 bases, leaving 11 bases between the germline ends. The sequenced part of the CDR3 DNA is TGTGCCAGCAGTCATCGGACAATCTCCGACTACACC. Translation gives CASSHRTISDYT. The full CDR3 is CASSHRTISDYTF.

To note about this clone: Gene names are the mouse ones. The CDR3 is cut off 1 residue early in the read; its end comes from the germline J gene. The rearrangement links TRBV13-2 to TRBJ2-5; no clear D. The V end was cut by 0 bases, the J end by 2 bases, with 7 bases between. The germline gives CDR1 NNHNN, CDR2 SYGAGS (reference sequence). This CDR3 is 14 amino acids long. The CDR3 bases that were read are TGTGCCAGCGGTGATGGGAGGATCCAAGACACCCAGTAC. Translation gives CASGDGRIQDTQY. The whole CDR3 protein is CASGDGRIQDTQYF.

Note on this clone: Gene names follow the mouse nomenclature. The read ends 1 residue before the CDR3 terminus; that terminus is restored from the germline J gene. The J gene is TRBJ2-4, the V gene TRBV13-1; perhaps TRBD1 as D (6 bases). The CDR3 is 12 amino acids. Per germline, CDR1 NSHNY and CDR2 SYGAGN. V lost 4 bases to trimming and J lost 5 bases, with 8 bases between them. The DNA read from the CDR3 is TGTGCCAGCAGTACAGGGCTAAACACCTTGTAC. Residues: CASSTGLNTLY. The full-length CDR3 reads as CASSTGLNTLYF.